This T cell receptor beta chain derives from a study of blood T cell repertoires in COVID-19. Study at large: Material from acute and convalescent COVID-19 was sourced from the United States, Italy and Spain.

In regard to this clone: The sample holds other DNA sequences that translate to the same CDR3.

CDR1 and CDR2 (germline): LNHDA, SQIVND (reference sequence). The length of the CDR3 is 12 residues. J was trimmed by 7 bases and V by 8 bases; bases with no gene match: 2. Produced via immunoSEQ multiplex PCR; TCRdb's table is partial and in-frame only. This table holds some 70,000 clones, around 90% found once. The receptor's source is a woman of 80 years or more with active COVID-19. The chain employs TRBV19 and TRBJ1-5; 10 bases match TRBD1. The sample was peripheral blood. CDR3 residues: CASRQGAQPQHF. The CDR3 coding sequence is TGTGCCAGTCGACAGGGGGCCCAGCCCCAGCATTTT.